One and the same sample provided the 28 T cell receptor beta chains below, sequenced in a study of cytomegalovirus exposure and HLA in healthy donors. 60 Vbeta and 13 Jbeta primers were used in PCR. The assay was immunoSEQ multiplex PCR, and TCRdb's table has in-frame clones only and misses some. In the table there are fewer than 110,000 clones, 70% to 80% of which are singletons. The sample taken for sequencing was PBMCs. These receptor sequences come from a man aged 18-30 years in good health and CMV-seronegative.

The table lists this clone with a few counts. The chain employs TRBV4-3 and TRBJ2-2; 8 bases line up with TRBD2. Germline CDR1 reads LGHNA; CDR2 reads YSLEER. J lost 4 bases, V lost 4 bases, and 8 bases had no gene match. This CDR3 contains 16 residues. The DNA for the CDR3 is TGCGCCAGCAGCCTCCAGGGACTAGATCTCACCGGGGAGCTGTTTTTT. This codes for CASSLQGLDLTGELFF.

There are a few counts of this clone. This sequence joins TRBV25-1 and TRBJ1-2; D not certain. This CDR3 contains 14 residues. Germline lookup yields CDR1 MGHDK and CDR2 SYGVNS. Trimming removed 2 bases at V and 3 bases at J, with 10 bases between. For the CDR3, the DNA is TGTGCCAGCAGTGAACTGGGCAGTGACTATGGCTACACCTTC. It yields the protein CASSELGSDYGYTF.

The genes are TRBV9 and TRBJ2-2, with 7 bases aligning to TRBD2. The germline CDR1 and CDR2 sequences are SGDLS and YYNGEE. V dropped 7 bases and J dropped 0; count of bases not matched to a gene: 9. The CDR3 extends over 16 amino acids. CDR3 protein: CASGDTGLPNTGELFF. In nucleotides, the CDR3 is TGTGCCAGCGGGGATACGGGACTACCGAACACCGGGGAGCTGTTTTTT.

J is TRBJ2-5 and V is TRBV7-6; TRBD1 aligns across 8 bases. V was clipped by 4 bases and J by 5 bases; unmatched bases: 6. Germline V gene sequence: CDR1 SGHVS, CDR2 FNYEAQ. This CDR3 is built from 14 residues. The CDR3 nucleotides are TGTGCCAGCAGCTCTTCGACAGGGGTTGAGACCCAGTACTTC. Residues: CASSSSTGVETQYF.

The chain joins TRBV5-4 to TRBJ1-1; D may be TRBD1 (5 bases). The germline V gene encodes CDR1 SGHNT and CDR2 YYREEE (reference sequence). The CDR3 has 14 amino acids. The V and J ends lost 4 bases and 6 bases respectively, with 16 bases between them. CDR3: CASSPGGVPAEAFF. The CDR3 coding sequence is TGTGCCAGCAGCCCGGGGGGGGTACCCGCTGAAGCTTTCTTT.

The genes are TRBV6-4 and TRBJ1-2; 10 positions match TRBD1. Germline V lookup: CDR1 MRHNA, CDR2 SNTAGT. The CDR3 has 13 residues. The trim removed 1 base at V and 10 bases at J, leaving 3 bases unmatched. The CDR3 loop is CASSDWGTGAYTF. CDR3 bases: TGTGCCAGCAGTGACTGGGGGACAGGGGCCTACACCTTC.

The DNA for the CDR3 is TGTGCCATCACCCGGGACAGAGACTCCGGGGAGCTGTTTTTT. Translated, it gives CAITRDRDSGELFF. V is TRBV10-3 and J is TRBJ2-2, with 7 bases lining up with TRBD1. From germline, CDR1 is ENHRY and CDR2 SYGVKD. The CDR3 length is 14 residues. The J segment lost 6 bases and the V segment lost 7 bases, leaving 8 bases of the junction unmatched.

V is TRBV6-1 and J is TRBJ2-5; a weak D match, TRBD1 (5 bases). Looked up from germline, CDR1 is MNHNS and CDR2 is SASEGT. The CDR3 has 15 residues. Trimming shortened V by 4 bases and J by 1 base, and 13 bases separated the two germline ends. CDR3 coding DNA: TGTGCCAGCAGTGTGGGGCGACGAGGCCAAGAGACCCAGTACTTC. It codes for CASSVGRRGQETQYF.

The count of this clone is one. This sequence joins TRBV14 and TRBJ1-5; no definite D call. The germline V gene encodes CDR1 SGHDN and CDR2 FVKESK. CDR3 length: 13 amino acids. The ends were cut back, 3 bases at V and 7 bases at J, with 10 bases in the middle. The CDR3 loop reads CASSQGRWQPQHF. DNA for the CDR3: TGTGCCAGCAGCCAGGGCCGATGGCAGCCCCAGCATTTT.

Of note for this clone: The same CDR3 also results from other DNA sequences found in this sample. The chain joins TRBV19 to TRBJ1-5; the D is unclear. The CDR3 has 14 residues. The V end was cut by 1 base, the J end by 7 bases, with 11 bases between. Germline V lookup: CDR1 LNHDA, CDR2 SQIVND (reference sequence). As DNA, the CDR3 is TGTGCCAGTAGTATAGGCCAGGTCTACCAGCCCCAGCATTTT. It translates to CASSIGQVYQPQHF.

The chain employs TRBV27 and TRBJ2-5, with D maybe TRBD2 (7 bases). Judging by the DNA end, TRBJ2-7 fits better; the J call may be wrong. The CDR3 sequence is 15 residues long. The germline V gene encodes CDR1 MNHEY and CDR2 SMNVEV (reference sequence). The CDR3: CASIPVGGGQYEQYF. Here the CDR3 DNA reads TGTGCCAGCATCCCCGTGGGCGGGGGACAATACGAGCAGTACTTC.

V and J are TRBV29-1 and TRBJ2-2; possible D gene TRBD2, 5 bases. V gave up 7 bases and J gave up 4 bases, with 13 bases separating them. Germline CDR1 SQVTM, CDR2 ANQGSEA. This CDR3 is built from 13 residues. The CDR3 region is CSGRSAGTGELFF. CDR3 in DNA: TGCAGCGGAAGGAGCGCGGGCACCGGGGAGCTGTTTTTT.

CDR3 residues: CASSPSGTEAFF. Here the CDR3 DNA reads TGTGCCAGCTCACCATCGGGGACTGAAGCTTTCTTT. This chain connects TRBV18 to TRBJ1-1; D gene ambiguous. With 2 bases removed from V and 5 bases from J, the gap between germline ends came to 6 bases. The CDR3 has 12 amino acids. Germline V gene lookup returns CDR1 KGHSH and CDR2 LQKENI.

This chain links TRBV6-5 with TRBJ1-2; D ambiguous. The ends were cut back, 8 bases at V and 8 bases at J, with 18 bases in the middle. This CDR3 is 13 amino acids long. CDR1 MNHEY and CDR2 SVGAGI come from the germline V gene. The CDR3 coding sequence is TGTGCCAGCCGGCCCGGGAGTTTATTGGGCTACACCTTC. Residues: CASRPGSLLGYTF.

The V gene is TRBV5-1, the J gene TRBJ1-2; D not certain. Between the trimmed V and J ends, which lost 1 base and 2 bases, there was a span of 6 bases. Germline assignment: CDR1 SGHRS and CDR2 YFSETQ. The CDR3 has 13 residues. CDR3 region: CASSLNINYGYTF. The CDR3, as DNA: TGCGCCAGCAGCTTGAATATAAACTATGGCTACACCTTC.

The CDR3 DNA sequence: TGTGCCAGCAGCTTAGATCTGACCCAGTACTTC. Protein product: CASSLDLTQYF. The chain links TRBV7-6 to TRBJ2-5, with D hard to call. The CDR3 has 11 residues. Deletions cut 1 base from V and 7 bases from J, with 4 bases between. CDR1 is SGHVS, CDR2 FNYEAQ, per germline.

As DNA, the CDR3 is TGCAGCGTTCAGACAGATGTGGGGTCTGGGGCCAACGTCCTGACTTTC. It codes for CSVQTDVGSGANVLTF. V and J are TRBV29-1 and TRBJ2-6; a possible D gene is TRBD1 (5 bases). Germline CDR1 is SQVTM and CDR2 is ANQGSEA. The CDR3 covers 16 residues. Trimming shortened V by 5 bases and J by 1 base, and 15 bases separated the two germline ends. Using reference TRBV29-1 and TRBJ2-6 for the parts outside the CDR3, the full variable domain is SAVISQKPSRDICQRGTSLTIQCQVDSQVTMMFWYRQQPGQSLTLIATANQGSEATYESGFVIDKFPISRPNLTFSTLTVSNMSPEDSSIYLCSVQTDVGSGANVLTFGAGSRLTVL.

The CDR3 bases are TGTGCCAGCAGTGTCGGATGGATGGAGGGGACCCAGTACTTC. Amino acids: CASSVGWMEGTQYF. The V call is TRBV6-1, the J call TRBJ2-5, with D possibly matching TRBD2 (6 bases). The germline gives CDR1 MNHNS, CDR2 SASEGT. The CDR3 extends over 14 amino acids. V was pared by 4 bases and J by 7 bases, with 16 bases between.

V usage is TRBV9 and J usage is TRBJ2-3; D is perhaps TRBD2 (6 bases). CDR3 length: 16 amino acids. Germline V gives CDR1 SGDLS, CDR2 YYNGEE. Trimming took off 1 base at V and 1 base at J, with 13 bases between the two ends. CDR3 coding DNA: TGTGCCAGCAGCGTAAACCCGACTAGAGGCACAGATACGCAGTATTTT. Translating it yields CASSVNPTRGTDTQYF.

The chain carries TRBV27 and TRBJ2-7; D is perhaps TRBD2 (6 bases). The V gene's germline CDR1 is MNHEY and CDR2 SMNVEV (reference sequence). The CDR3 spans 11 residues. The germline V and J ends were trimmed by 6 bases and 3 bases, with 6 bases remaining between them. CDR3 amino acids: CASRGGYEQYF. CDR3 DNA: TGTGCCAGCAGGGGAGGCTACGAGCAGTACTTC.

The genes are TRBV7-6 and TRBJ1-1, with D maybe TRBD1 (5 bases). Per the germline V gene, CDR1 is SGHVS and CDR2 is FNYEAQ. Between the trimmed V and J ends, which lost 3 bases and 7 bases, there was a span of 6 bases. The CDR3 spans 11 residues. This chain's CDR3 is CASSLGGEAFF. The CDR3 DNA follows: TGTGCCAGCAGCTTGGGGGGTGAAGCTTTCTTT. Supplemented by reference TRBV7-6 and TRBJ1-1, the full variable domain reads GAGVSQSPRYKVTKRGQDVALRCDPISGHVSLYWYRQALGQGPEFLTYFNYEAQQDKSGLPNDRFSAERPEGSISTLTIQRTEQRDSAMYRCASSLGGEAFFGQGTRLTVV.

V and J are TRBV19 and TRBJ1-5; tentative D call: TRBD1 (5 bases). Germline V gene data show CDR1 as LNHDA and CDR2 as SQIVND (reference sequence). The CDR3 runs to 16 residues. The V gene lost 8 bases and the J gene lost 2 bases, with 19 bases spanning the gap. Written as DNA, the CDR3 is TGTGCCAGTCCCCGGTCGGGCGGGGCGGGCAATCAGCCCCAGCATTTT. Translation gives CASPRSGGAGNQPQHF.

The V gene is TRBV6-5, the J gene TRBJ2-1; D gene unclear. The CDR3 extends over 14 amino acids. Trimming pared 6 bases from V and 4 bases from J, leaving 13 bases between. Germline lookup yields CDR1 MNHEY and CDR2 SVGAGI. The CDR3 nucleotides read TGTGCCAGCAGCCCCGCAGACACTTACAATGAGCAGTTCTTC. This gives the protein CASSPADTYNEQFF.

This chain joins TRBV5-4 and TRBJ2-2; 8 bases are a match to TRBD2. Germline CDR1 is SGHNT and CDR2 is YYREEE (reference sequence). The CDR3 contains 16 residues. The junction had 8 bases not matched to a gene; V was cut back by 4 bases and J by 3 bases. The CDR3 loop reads CASSRIRGGDTGELFF. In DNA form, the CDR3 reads TGTGCCAGCAGCCGTATCCGGGGGGGGGACACCGGGGAGCTGTTTTTT.

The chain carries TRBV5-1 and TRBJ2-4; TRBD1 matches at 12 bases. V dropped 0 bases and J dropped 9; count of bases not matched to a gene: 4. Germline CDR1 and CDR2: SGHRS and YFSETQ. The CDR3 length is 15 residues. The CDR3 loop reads CASSLGDRGLGIQYF. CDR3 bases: TGCGCCAGCAGCTTGGGGGACAGGGGGCTGGGCATTCAGTACTTC.

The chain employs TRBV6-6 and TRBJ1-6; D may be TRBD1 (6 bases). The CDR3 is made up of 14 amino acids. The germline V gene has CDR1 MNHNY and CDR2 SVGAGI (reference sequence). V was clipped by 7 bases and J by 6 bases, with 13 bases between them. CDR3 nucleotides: TGTGCCAGCAACCTGGACAGCGCTAATTCACCCCTCCACTTT. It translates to CASNLDSANSPLHF.

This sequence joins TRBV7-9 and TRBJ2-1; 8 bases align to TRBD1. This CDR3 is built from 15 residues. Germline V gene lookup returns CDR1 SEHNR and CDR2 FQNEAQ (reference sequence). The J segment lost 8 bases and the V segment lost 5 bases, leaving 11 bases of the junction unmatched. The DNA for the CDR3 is TGTGCCAGCAGCACGAGACAGGGGAGTCGCGATGAGCAGTTCTTC. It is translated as CASSTRQGSRDEQFF.

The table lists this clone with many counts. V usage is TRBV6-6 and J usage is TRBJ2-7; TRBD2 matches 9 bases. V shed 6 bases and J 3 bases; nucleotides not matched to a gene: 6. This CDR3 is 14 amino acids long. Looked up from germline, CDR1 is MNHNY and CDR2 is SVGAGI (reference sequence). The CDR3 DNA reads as TGTGCCAGCAGGCGGACTAGCGATAGCTACGAGCAGTACTTC. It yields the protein CASRRTSDSYEQYF.